This is a list of T cell receptor beta chains from one sample in a study of T cell responses to AZD1222 COVID-19 vaccine. Using immunoSEQ multiplex PCR, the repertoire was profiled, and TCRdb retains in-frame clones only, with some absent. Of 200,000 or so clones in the sample, 85% to 95% were seen once. The source material was peripheral blood, sampled 28 days after the second AZD1222 dose. The receptor set was obtained from an adult who received the AZD1222 COVID-19 vaccine. The CDR3 runs from the conserved cysteine through the conserved F or W. Fields, in order: J gene, clone size, D gene, V gene, CDR3 protein, CDR3 DNA. The D gene is left open where the match is weak. For some rows the clone size is stated as once, few or many, or as a class when expanded; others skip it.

j_call: TRBJ2-7
clone_size: .
d_call: TRBD1
v_call: TRBV3-1/TRBV3-2
cdr3_aa: CASSQDNPGGNSYEQYF
cdr3_nt: TGTGCCAGCAGCCAAGATAATCCAGGGGGCAATTCCTACGAGCAGTACTTC

j_call: TRBJ1-3
clone_size: .
d_call: .
v_call: TRBV11-3
cdr3_aa: CASSQFPGNTIYF
cdr3_nt: TGTGCCAGCAGCCAATTTCCTGGAAACACCATATATTTT

j_call: TRBJ2-7
clone_size: few
d_call: TRBD1
v_call: TRBV5-1
cdr3_aa: CASSLGQGPYEQYF
cdr3_nt: TGCGCCAGCAGCTTGGGACAGGGGCCCTACGAGCAGTACTTC

j_call: TRBJ1-2
clone_size: .
d_call: TRBD1
v_call: TRBV19
cdr3_aa: CASNNRGNYGYTF
cdr3_nt: TGTGCCAGTAACAACAGGGGGAACTATGGCTACACCTTC

j_call: TRBJ1-5
clone_size: .
d_call: .
v_call: TRBV6-2/TRBV6-3
cdr3_aa: CASRPIREGRNQPQHF
cdr3_nt: TGTGCCAGCAGGCCTATAAGGGAGGGTCGCAATCAGCCCCAGCATTTT

j_call: TRBJ1-5
clone_size: .
d_call: .
v_call: TRBV4-1
cdr3_aa: CASSQGEGSNQPQHF
cdr3_nt: TGCGCCAGCAGCCAAGGGGAGGGAAGCAATCAGCCCCAGCATTTT

j_call: TRBJ2-5
clone_size: .
d_call: .
v_call: TRBV5-5
cdr3_aa: CASSHPLTLTQYF
cdr3_nt: TGTGCCAGCAGCCACCCACTGACTTTGACCCAGTACTTC

j_call: TRBJ1-5
clone_size: .
d_call: TRBD1
v_call: TRBV30
cdr3_aa: CAWARDRNQPQHF
cdr3_nt: TGTGCCTGGGCCCGGGACAGGAATCAGCCCCAGCATTTT

j_call: TRBJ1-6
clone_size: .
d_call: .
v_call: TRBV23-1
cdr3_aa: CASSQFGGINSPLHF
cdr3_nt: TGCGCCAGCAGTCAATTTGGGGGTATCAATTCACCCCTCCACTTT

j_call: TRBJ2-1
clone_size: .
d_call: TRBD1
v_call: TRBV9
cdr3_aa: CASSRQGAYNEQFF
cdr3_nt: TGTGCCAGCAGCCGACAGGGGGCGTACAATGAGCAGTTCTTC